This is a list of T cell receptor beta chains from one sample in a study of shared clonotypes between healthy human individuals. Clones were read by immunoSEQ multiplex PCR, and TCRdb kept only the in-frame ones, dropping some. The sample contains under 2.5 million clones, less than 95% of which appear only once. The sample was naive CD4+ T cells from PBMCs. These receptors originate from a man aged 18 to 29 in good health. Some clones in this sample may be carry-over from other donors' samples. The CDR3 runs from the conserved cysteine through the conserved F or W. The D gene is left open where the match is weak. Part of the rows lack a size; the others show once, few, many or a class for expanded clones.

TRBV5-1	NA	NA	TRBJ2-1	CASSLAGRYNEQFF	TGCGCCAGCAGCTTGGCCGGGAGATACAATGAGCAGTTCTTC
TRBV19	NA	NA	TRBJ2-2	CASTTRGTGELFF	TGTGCCAGTACCACCCGGGGGACCGGGGAGCTGTTTTTT
TRBV7-9	NA	NA	TRBJ1-5	CASSFGGDQPQHF	TGTGCCAGCAGCTTTGGTGGAGATCAGCCCCAGCATTTT
TRBV6-6	NA	NA	TRBJ2-3	CASGTASGGDTQYF	TGTGCCAGTGGAACAGCCTCTGGGGGGGATACGCAGTATTTT
TRBV7-9	NA	NA	TRBJ2-2	CASSLAPVLTGELFF	TGTGCCAGCAGCTTAGCGCCAGTCCTCACCGGGGAGCTGTTTTTT
TRBV11-3	NA	NA	TRBJ2-5	CASSLGGATQYF	TGTGCCAGCAGCTTAGGTGGCGCGACCCAGTACTTC
TRBV18	NA	TRBD2	TRBJ2-5	CASSPGASGTQETQYF	TGTGCCAGCTCACCCGGGGCTAGCGGGACGCAAGAGACCCAGTACTTC
TRBV15	NA	TRBD2	TRBJ2-1	CATSGPLAGVFYNEQFF	TGTGCCACCAGCGGACCCCTAGCGGGAGTCTTCTACAATGAGCAGTTCTTC
TRBV6-5	NA	NA	TRBJ2-2	CASGGNTGELFF	TGTGCCAGCGGGGGTAACACCGGGGAGCTGTTTTTT
TRBV2	NA	NA	TRBJ2-3	CASSVRGTDTQYF	TGTGCCAGCAGCGTCAGGGGAACAGATACGCAGTATTTT
TRBV9	NA	TRBD2	TRBJ2-3	CASSSRLAGVTDTQYF	TGTGCCAGCAGCTCCCGACTAGCGGGAGTGACAGATACGCAGTATTTT
TRBV9	NA	TRBD2	TRBJ2-3	CASSVLGGRASDTQYF	TGTGCCAGCAGCGTTTTGGGCGGGAGGGCCTCAGATACGCAGTATTTT
TRBV28	NA	TRBD1	TRBJ1-2	CASSQYTGTGVFPGHGYTF	TGTGCCAGCAGCCAATATACCGGGACAGGGGTTTTTCCCGGTCATGGCTACACCTTC
TRBV11-1	NA	TRBD1	TRBJ2-2	CASSAGTGKRTNTGELFF	TGTGCCAGCAGCGCCGGGACAGGGAAAAGAACGAACACCGGGGAGCTGTTTTTT
TRBV18	NA	TRBD2	TRBJ2-2	CASSPLSGGPGELFF	TGTGCCAGCTCACCATTGTCGGGAGGGCCCGGGGAGCTGTTTTTT
TRBV27	NA	NA	TRBJ2-1	CASSTEPGRTGFF	TGTGCCAGCAGCACCGAACCGGGCCGAACTGGGTTCTTC
TRBV28	NA	TRBD2	TRBJ2-7	CASRRTSGLSYEQYF	TGTGCCAGCAGGCGAACTAGCGGGCTTTCCTACGAGCAGTACTTC
TRBV7-3	NA	NA	TRBJ2-5	CASSLLHTETQYF	TGTGCCAGCAGCTTACTCCATACAGAGACCCAGTACTTC
TRBV28	NA	TRBD1	TRBJ1-2	CASSRTGTGYTF	TGTGCCAGCAGCCGGACAGGGACTGGCTACACCTTC
TRBV11-2	NA	TRBD1	TRBJ1-5	CASSSTGNNQPQHF	TGTGCCAGCAGCTCGACAGGGAACAATCAGCCCCAGCATTTT
TRBV6-5	NA	TRBD1	TRBJ2-5	CASSSTGEETQYF	TGTGCCAGCAGTTCGACAGGGGAAGAGACCCAGTACTTC
TRBV11-2	NA	NA	TRBJ1-5	CASSLVWGISNQPQHF	TGTGCCAGCAGCTTAGTATGGGGGATTAGCAATCAGCCCCAGCATTTT
TRBV18	NA	TRBD2	TRBJ2-7	CASSREGGAYEQYF	TGTGCCAGCTCCCGGGAGGGCGGAGCCTACGAGCAGTACTTC
TRBV7-2	once	TRBD2	TRBJ2-1	CASSLTSGANYNEQFF	TGTGCCAGCAGCTTGACTAGCGGGGCAAACTACAATGAGCAGTTCTTC
TRBV5-6	NA	TRBD1	TRBJ2-2	CAKGQNPNTGELFF	TGTGCCAAGGGACAGAATCCTAACACCGGGGAGCTGTTTTTT
TRBV5-1	NA	NA	TRBJ1-5	CASSDGEGPNQPQHF	TGCGCCAGCAGCGACGGGGAGGGGCCTAATCAGCCCCAGCATTTT
TRBV7-9	NA	TRBD1	TRBJ2-5	CASSIRSGQGASGTQYF	TGTGCCAGCAGCATAAGGTCGGGACAGGGGGCGTCTGGGACCCAGTACTTC
TRBV11-3	NA	TRBD2	TRBJ2-1	CASSLSGRVYNEQFF	TGTGCCAGCAGTCTCAGCGGGAGGGTATACAATGAGCAGTTCTTC
TRBV5-8	NA	TRBD1	TRBJ1-2	CASSSKTGQAPSYTF	TGTGCCAGCAGCTCTAAGACTGGACAGGCCCCATCCTACACCTTC
TRBV11-2	NA	NA	TRBJ1-1	CASSARQAGTEAFF	TGTGCCAGCAGCGCTCGACAGGCCGGCACTGAAGCTTTCTTT
TRBV27	once	NA	TRBJ1-2	CASSKGGDYGYTF	TGTGCCAGCAGTAAAGGGGGTGACTATGGCTACACCTTC
TRBV30	NA	NA	TRBJ1-4	CAWSRAATNEKLFF	TGTGCCTGGAGTAGGGCCGCAACTAATGAAAAACTGTTTTTT
TRBV6-1	NA	NA	TRBJ2-7	CASSEAADAYAEQYF	TGTGCCAGCAGTGAAGCCGCAGACGCCTACGCCGAGCAGTACTTC
TRBV28	NA	NA	TRBJ2-1	CASIDPWGGYNEQFF	TGTGCCAGCATCGACCCTTGGGGTGGTTACAATGAGCAGTTCTTC
TRBV27	few	NA	TRBJ1-1	CASSQDSLRSEAFF	TGTGCCAGCAGTCAAGACAGTCTAAGATCTGAAGCTTTCTTT
TRBV5-6	NA	TRBD1	TRBJ2-7	CASSLGTGGPPFYEQYF	TGTGCCAGCAGCCTCGGGACAGGGGGCCCCCCCTTCTACGAGCAGTACTTC
TRBV18	NA	NA	TRBJ1-3	CASSPDSSGNTIYF	TGTGCCAGCTCACCTGACAGCTCTGGAAACACCATATATTTT
TRBV11-3	NA	NA	TRBJ2-3	CASSLGRSTDTQYF	TGTGCCAGCAGCTTGGGGCGGAGCACAGATACGCAGTATTTT
TRBV6-5	NA	NA	TRBJ1-5	CASSFRAYSNQPQHF	TGTGCCAGCAGTTTTCGTGCCTATAGCAATCAGCCCCAGCATTTT
TRBV19	NA	NA	TRBJ2-7	CASSPQNPPNYEQYF	TGTGCCAGTAGTCCCCAAAACCCCCCTAACTACGAGCAGTACTTC
TRBV28	NA	NA	TRBJ1-5	CASSTGSSNQPQHF	TGTGCCAGCAGTACGGGGTCGAGCAATCAGCCCCAGCATTTT
TRBV4-1	NA	NA	TRBJ2-4	CASSQEQLAKNIQYF	TGCGCCAGCAGCCAAGAACAGCTAGCCAAAAACATTCAGTACTTC
TRBV6-1	NA	NA	TRBJ2-3	CASLSSGTDTQYF	TGTGCCAGCCTATCTAGCGGCACAGATACGCAGTATTTT
TRBV28	NA	NA	TRBJ1-1	CASSTLVVEAFF	TGTGCCAGCAGCACCTTGGTGGTTGAAGCTTTCTTT
TRBV10-3	NA	NA	TRBJ2-7	CAISARSRKSYEQYF	TGTGCCATCAGTGCTAGGTCGCGGAAGTCCTACGAGCAGTACTTC
TRBV30	few	NA	TRBJ1-2	CAWSRDVGYTF	TGTGCCTGGAGTAGAGACGTGGGCTACACCTTC
TRBV11-3	NA	NA	TRBJ2-1	CASSLGPSSSDEQFF	TGTGCCAGCAGCTTAGGGCCTAGCAGCAGCGATGAGCAGTTCTTC
TRBV19	NA	TRBD1	TRBJ1-2	CAVMRDRGLRRAGYTF	TGTGCCGTGATGAGAGACAGGGGCCTTCGGAGGGCTGGCTACACCTTC
TRBV10-3	NA	TRBD2	TRBJ2-7	CAISGELAGVYEQYF	TGTGCCATCAGTGGGGAGCTAGCGGGGGTCTACGAGCAGTACTTC
TRBV13	NA	NA	TRBJ2-7	CASSLRGHEQYF	TGTGCCAGCAGCTTACGGGGCCACGAGCAGTACTTC